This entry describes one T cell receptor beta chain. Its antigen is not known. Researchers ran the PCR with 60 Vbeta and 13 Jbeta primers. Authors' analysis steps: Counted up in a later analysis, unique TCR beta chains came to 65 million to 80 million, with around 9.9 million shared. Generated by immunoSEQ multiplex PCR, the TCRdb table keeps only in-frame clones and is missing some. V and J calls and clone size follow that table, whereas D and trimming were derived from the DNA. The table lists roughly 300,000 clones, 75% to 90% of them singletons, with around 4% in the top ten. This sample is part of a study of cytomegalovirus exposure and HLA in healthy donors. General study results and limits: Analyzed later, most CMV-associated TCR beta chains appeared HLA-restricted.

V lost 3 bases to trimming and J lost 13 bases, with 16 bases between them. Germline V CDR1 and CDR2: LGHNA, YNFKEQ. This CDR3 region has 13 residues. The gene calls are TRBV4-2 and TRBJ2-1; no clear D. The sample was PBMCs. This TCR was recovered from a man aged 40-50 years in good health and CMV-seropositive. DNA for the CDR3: TGTGCCAGCAGCCATAAAATCTGGGCCTCTCAGTTCTTC. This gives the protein CASSHKIWASQFF.